The 19 T cell receptor beta chains in this list originate from one sample, sequenced in a study of CD8 T cells in Susac syndrome. RNA totalling roughly 0.5 to 1 ug underwent reverse transcription with random hexamers. TCRdb recomputed calls from the immunoSEQ multiplex PCR reads with MiXCR, one row per CDR3 protein. There are under 150,000 distinct CDR3 sequences in the sample; about 93% occur only once, and about 0.23% lies in the top ten. The sequenced material came from CD8+ T cells from PBMCs. These receptors were collected from a human donor with multiple sclerosis.

The chain links TRBV28 to TRBJ2-7, with D unclear. The germline CDR1 and CDR2 sequences are MDHEN and SYDVKM. The CDR3 length is 14 residues. Trimming took 3 bases from V and 1 from J, leaving 10 bases between them. CDR3 coding DNA: TGTGCCAGCAGTTTGACGGGCGGATCCTACGAGCAGTACTTC. Protein product: CASSLTGGSYEQYF.

The chain combines TRBV30 with TRBJ2-6, with a tentative D call TRBD2 (7 bases). The V gene's germline CDR1 is GTSNPN and CDR2 SVGIG (reference sequence). V was pared by 0 bases and J by 4 bases, with 10 bases between. The CDR3 spans 15 residues. In nucleotides, the CDR3 is TGTGCCTGGAGTGTCGGGGGGCTAGGGGCCAACGTCCTGACTTTC. Translated, it gives CAWSVGGLGANVLTF. The whole variable domain, filled in from reference TRBV30 and TRBJ2-6, reads SQTIHQWPATLVQPVGSPLSLECTVEGTSNPNLYWYRQAAGRGLQLLFYSVGIGQISSEVPQNLSASRPQDRQFILSSKKLLLSDSGFYLCAWSVGGLGANVLTFGAGSRLTVL.

This chain joins TRBV30 and TRBJ1-5; no reliable D call. CDR1 is GTSNPN, CDR2 SVGIG, per germline (reference sequence). The CDR3 covers 13 residues. V was shortened by 0 bases and J by 1 base, with 4 bases between the two germline ends. The CDR3 sequence is CAWSVSSNQPQHF. As DNA, the CDR3 is TGTGCCTGGAGTGTCTCAAGCAATCAGCCCCAGCATTTT.

In its sample, this clonotype was seen once. The conserved phenylalanine or tryptophan normally closing the CDR3 is absent here, so this likely arose from a read error. The chain recombines TRBV28 with TRBJ1-5; tentative D call: TRBD1 (5 bases). The CDR3 is made up of 14 amino acids. The germline V gene has CDR1 MDHEN and CDR2 SYDVKM. The V end lost 5 bases, the J end lost 6 bases, and 14 bases lay between the germline ends. DNA for the CDR3: TGTGCCAGCAGTCACGGCAGGGAGCGTCAGCCCCAGCATTCT. Its translation is CASSHGRERQPQHS.

This sequence joins TRBV11-2 and TRBJ1-1, with D maybe TRBD1 (6 bases). The CDR3 is 14 residues long. Germline V CDR1 and CDR2: SGHAT, FQNNGV. V gave up 4 bases and J gave up 5 bases, with 14 bases separating them. The DNA of the CDR3 is TGTGCCAGCAGCTCAACAGGGCAAGGGACTGAAGCTTTCTTT. Translating gives CASSSTGQGTEAFF.

This chain connects TRBV28 to TRBJ1-2; D not certain. The length of the CDR3 is 12 residues. Germline CDR1 and CDR2: MDHEN and SYDVKM. Trimming cost V 8 bases and J 6 bases, with 13 bases left between them. As DNA, the CDR3 is TGTGCCAGCGCGCCCGGTCCAGATGGCTACACCTTC. Translating it yields CASAPGPDGYTF.

This clonotype has a single count. The V and J genes are TRBV20-1 and TRBJ2-4; weak D call: TRBD1 (6 bases). The CDR3 totals 16 residues. Germline-derived CDR1 and CDR2 are DFQATT and SNEGSKA (reference sequence). Trimming took off 6 bases at V and 6 bases at J, with 24 bases between the two ends. This chain's CDR3 is CSANQAFYPRGNIQYF. In DNA form, the CDR3 reads TGCAGTGCGAACCAGGCCTTCTACCCCAGGGGAAACATTCAGTACTTC.

The chain combines TRBV20-1 with TRBJ1-2; D remains ambiguous. Germline V gives CDR1 DFQATT, CDR2 SNEGSKA (reference sequence). The CDR3 consists of 15 residues. Trimming took 4 bases from V and 4 from J, leaving 19 bases between them. The CDR3 region has the DNA TGCAGTGCTAAGGTGGTCGTGGGATTTGGCTATGGCTACACCTTC. It encodes CSAKVVVGFGYGYTF.

This clonotype appeared a few times. The chain joins TRBV29-1 to TRBJ2-7, with D hard to call. V lost 5 bases, J lost 2 bases, and 7 bases lay in between. Per germline, CDR1 SQVTM and CDR2 ANQGSEA. The CDR3 consists of 11 residues. The CDR3 is CSVRGPYEQYF. Here the CDR3 DNA reads TGCAGCGTTCGCGGACCCTACGAGCAGTACTTC.

The V gene is TRBV3-1, the J gene TRBJ2-7; D unresolved. Germline CDR1 is LGHDT and CDR2 is YNNKEL (reference sequence). V was pared by 4 bases and J by 5 bases, with 21 bases between. There are 16 residues in the CDR3. The CDR3 is CASSPLRVPPPDEQYF. The CDR3 nucleotides are TGTGCCAGCAGCCCTTTGCGAGTTCCTCCGCCGGACGAGCAGTACTTC.

The V call is TRBV9, the J call TRBJ2-3; D gene ambiguous. Germline V gives CDR1 SGDLS, CDR2 YYNGEE. The CDR3 loop spans 15 amino acids. The V end lost 0 bases, the J end lost 6 bases, and 14 bases lay between the germline ends. In DNA, the CDR3 is TGTGCCAGCAGCGTAGAGGGCGCTGGGGTCGATACGCAGTATTTT. It yields the protein CASSVEGAGVDTQYF.

The V gene is TRBV23-1, the J gene TRBJ1-5; D not resolved. TRBV23-1 is flagged as an ORF with uncertain function. V gave up 7 bases and J gave up 10 bases, with 11 bases separating them. The CDR3 consists of 11 residues. This chain's CDR3 is CASTLVGPQHF. In DNA form, the CDR3 reads TGCGCCAGCACCCTCGTGGGACCCCAGCATTTT.

The chain links TRBV7-9 to TRBJ2-2; no definite D call. The germline V gene encodes CDR1 SEHNR and CDR2 FQNEAQ (reference sequence). Deletions cut 1 base from V and 5 bases from J, with 8 bases between. The CDR3 is 14 residues long. CDR3: CASSLDTATGELFF. CDR3 sequence (DNA): TGTGCCAGCAGCTTAGACACCGCTACCGGGGAGCTGTTTTTT.

The CDR3 sequence: CASSWTGRETQYF. CDR3 bases: TGTGCCAGCAGCTGGACAGGGCGGGAGACCCAGTACTTC. J is TRBJ2-5 and V is TRBV5-4; 8 bases are shared with TRBD1. The CDR3 consists of 13 residues. From germline, CDR1 is SGHNT and CDR2 YYREEE (reference sequence). The junction had 3 bases not matched to a gene; V was cut back by 3 bases and J by 5 bases.

This clonotype was recorded a few times. This chain uses TRBV7-2 with TRBJ1-1, with D possibly being TRBD1 (5 bases). Germline V gene sequence: CDR1 SGHTA, CDR2 FQGNSA. This CDR3 is built from 13 residues. V was shortened by 2 bases and J by 4 bases, with 8 bases between the two germline ends. CDR3 DNA: TGTGCCAGCAGCTTACTTGGGGCCACTGAAGCTTTCTTT. Amino acids: CASSLLGATEAFF.

CDR3 amino acids: CASSQKGGIYQPQHF. The DNA for the CDR3 is TGTGCCAGCAGCCAAAAGGGGGGGATTTATCAGCCCCAGCATTTT. V is TRBV14 and J is TRBJ1-5, with a possible D match to TRBD1 (6 bases). CDR3 size: 15 residues. V was pared by 2 bases and J by 5 bases, with 13 bases between. Germline CDR1 is SGHDN and CDR2 is FVKESK. Combining the CDR3 with reference TRBV14 and TRBJ1-5 gives the whole variable domain EAGVTQFPSHSVIEKGQTVTLRCDPISGHDNLYWYRRVMGKEIKFLLHFVKESKQDESGMPNNRFLAERTGGTYSTLKVQPAELEDSGVYFCASSQKGGIYQPQHFGDGTRLSIL.

V and J are TRBV25-1 and TRBJ2-7; D not resolved. The CDR3 is made up of 12 amino acids. Between the trimmed V and J ends, which lost 5 bases and 4 bases, there was a span of 9 bases. Germline V gives CDR1 MGHDK, CDR2 SYGVNS. DNA of the CDR3: TGTGCCAGCAGTACCACTACTTACGAGCAGTACTTC. Its protein product is CASSTTTYEQYF.

The V call is TRBV6-2 or TRBV6-3, the J call TRBJ2-4; 8 nucleotides align to TRBD1. The CDR3 extends over 15 amino acids. Trimming took 4 bases from V and 3 from J; bases not matched to a gene: 5. In germline, CDR1 is MNHEY, CDR2 SVGEGT. The CDR3 is CASSSIQGVKNIQYF. For the CDR3, the DNA is TGTGCCAGCAGTTCCATACAGGGGGTCAAAAACATTCAGTACTTC.

This chain links TRBV12-5 with TRBJ1-4; D unresolved. The CDR3 contains 19 residues. CDR1 and CDR2 from the germline V gene are LGHNT and FRNRAP. The V end was cut by 6 bases, the J end by 0 bases, with 23 bases between. The CDR3 DNA reads TGTGCTAGTGGCCCCCCCGGACCGAACCCTCCCTCAACTAATGAAAAACTGTTTTTT. It specifies CASGPPGPNPPSTNEKLFF.